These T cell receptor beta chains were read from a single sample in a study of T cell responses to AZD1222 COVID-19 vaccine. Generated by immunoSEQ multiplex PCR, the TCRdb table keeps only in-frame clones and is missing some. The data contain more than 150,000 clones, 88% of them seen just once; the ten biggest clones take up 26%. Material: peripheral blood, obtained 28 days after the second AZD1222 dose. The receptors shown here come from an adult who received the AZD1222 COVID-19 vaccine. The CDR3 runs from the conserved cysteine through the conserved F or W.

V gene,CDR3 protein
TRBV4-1,CASSQDQNNYGYTF
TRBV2,CASRARDRYTGELFF
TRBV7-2,CASSLSGADYYNEQFF
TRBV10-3,CAISMGLAGAQSMLFF
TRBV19,CASSVGLGAGELFF
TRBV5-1,CASSWGPTTDTQYF
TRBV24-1,CATSDPRQGNTEAFF
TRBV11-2,CASSLAAAQGEPYF
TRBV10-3,CAISDQGGTKNIQYF
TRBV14,CASSQVGASGRVGYQETQYF
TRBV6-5,CASAHIQETQYF